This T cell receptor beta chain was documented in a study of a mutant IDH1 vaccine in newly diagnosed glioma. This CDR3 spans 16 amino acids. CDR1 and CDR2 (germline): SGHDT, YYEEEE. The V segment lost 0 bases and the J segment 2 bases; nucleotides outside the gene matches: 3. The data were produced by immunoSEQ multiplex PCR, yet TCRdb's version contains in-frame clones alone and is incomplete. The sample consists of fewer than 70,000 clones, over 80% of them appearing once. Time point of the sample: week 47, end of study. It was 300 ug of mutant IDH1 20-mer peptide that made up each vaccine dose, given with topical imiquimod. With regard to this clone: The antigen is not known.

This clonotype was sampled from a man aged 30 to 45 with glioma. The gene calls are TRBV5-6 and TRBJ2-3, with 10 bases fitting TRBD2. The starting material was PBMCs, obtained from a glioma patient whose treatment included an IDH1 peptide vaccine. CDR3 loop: CASSLVLAGVTDTQYF. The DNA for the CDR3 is TGTGCCAGCAGCTTGGTGCTAGCGGGGGTCACAGATACGCAGTATTTT.